Reported below is one T cell receptor beta chain. Original processing methods: Reference gene primers were amplified, and this amplification served to estimate nucleated cell counts. Assay: immunoSEQ multiplex PCR; the TCRdb copy retains only in-frame clones and omits some. From that table come the V and J calls and clone size; the DNA was used to work out D and trimming. The table records 250,000 to 350,000 clones, approximately 83% of them present only once. The data derive from a study of blood T cell repertoires in COVID-19. At the level of the study: Samples taken during acute and convalescent COVID-19 were collected in the United States, Italy and Spain. PBMCs, B-cell-depleted T cells, or T cells were the source of the cDNA or gDNA that made up the material.

Germline V gene lookup returns CDR1 SGHTA and CDR2 FQGNSA. V lost 4 bases, J lost 2 bases, and 19 bases lay in between. This CDR3 is 17 amino acids long. The Seattle patients joined while their infection was active and were tracked longitudinally afterward. Material: peripheral blood. This sequence originates from a person aged 65-85 years with COVID-19, enrolled during active disease. This chain connects TRBV7-2 to TRBJ2-3, with a tentative D call TRBD2 (7 bases). The CDR3 DNA is TGTGCCAGCAGCTCCCAACCTCGGGGGGCGTTCACAGATACGCAGTATTTT. It yields the protein CASSSQPRGAFTDTQYF.